The source of this T cell receptor (beta chain) is a study of shared clonotypes between healthy human individuals. Across the whole study: Donors, aged 18 to 49, were a couple of women and three men. For every donor, three CD4 naive, three CD4 memory, two CD8 naive and one CD8 memory plates were used.

The assay was immunoSEQ multiplex PCR, and TCRdb's table has in-frame clones only and misses some. Of over a million clones in the sample, roughly 96% are singletons; the top ten hold roughly 1.2%. The V end lost 2 bases, the J end lost 4 bases, and 7 bases lay between the germline ends. This CDR3 contains 13 residues. Germline CDR1 SGHKS, CDR2 YYEKEE (reference sequence). In its sample, this clone was seen once. Material for sequencing was naive CD4+ T cells sorted from blood. As for subset: CD45RA+ positively selected. The chain carries TRBV5-5 and TRBJ1-3; D not certain. The TCR comes from a man between 25 and 39 years old in good health. The CDR3 sequence: CASSFQGGNTIYF. CDR3 sequence (DNA): TGTGCCAGCAGCTTTCAAGGGGGAAACACCATATATTTT.